This T cell receptor (beta chain) comes out of a study of low-dose radiotherapy and immunotherapy resistance in tumors. About the research overall: Every 2 weeks, cohort 1 got 0.5 Gy, reaching 6.5 Gy to the planning target volume. Ipilimumab 1 mg/kg every six weeks, together with nivolumab 240 mg every two weeks, was given intravenously to patients.

With 3 bases clipped from V and 10 bases from J, the junction kept 4 bases outside the gene matches. In germline, CDR1 is SGHTA, CDR2 FQGNSA. This CDR3 is 13 amino acids long. This clonotype has a count of ten or more. Described time point: after trial treatment. Specified treatment: LDRT plus nivolumab, ipilimumab, low-dose cyclophosphamide and aspirin (RACIN trial). Donors, who were enrolled in a single-arm phase I dose-escalation trial, received nivolumab, ipilimumab, aspirin, low-dose cyclophosphamide and low-dose radiotherapy. TRAV- and TRBV-specific primers, spanning alpha and beta chains, primed first-strand cDNA. TCR amplification ran roughly 20 PCR cycles using constant-region and V-primer adapter primers. From the reads, TCRdb called clonotypes with MiXCR, one entry per CDR3 protein. The sample records nearly 60,000 distinct CDR3 sequences, around 23% being singletons.

The sequence came from a male donor with prostate cancer. The material sequenced was PBMCs, taken after low-dose radiotherapy plus immunotherapy. The chain couples TRBV7-2 to TRBJ2-1, with 9 bases that match TRBD2. The CDR3 spells CASSLQLAGEQFF. In DNA form, the CDR3 reads TGTGCCAGCAGCTTGCAGCTAGCGGGAGAGCAGTTCTTC.